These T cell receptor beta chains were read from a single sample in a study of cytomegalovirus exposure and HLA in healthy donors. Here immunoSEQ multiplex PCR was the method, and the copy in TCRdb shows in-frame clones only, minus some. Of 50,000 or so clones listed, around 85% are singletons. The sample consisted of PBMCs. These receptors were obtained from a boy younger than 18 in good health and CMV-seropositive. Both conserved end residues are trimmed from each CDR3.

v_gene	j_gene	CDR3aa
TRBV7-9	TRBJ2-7	ASSLVIPGGDKY
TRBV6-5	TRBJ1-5	ASAPDRSEPQH
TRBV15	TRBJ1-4	ATSRESGTGNEKLF
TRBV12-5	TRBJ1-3	ASGLVWGGGGNTIY
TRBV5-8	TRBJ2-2	ATSGSRGSNSGELF
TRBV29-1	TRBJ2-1	SVEEDPGNEQF
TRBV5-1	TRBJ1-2	ASSPGLSTSYT
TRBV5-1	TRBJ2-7	ASSLESGGAFDEQY
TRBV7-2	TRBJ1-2	ASSQGPEYYGYT
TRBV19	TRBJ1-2	ASMAGPSYGYT
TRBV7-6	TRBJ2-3	ASSEGGGKTDTQY
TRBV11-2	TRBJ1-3	ASSLGASGNTIY
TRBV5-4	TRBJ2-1	ASSFPERGSSYNEQF
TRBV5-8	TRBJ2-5	ASSAWGGRETQY
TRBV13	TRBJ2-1	ASSLWGGTGGNEQF
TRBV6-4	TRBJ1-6	ASRDQGGSYNSPLH
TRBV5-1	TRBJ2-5	ASSLGHLQETQY
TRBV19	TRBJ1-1	ASSDAREVNTEAF
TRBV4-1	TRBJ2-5	ASSLGFGTLSETQY
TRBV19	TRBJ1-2	ASSIDISGGYGYT
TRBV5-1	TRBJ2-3	ASSRVLAGGSHGTQY
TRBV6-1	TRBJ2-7	ASSESRYPYEQY
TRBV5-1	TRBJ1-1	ASSFGTGRMNTEAF
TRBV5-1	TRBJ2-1	ASSLGTNFVEQF
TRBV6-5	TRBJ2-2	ASSYAYRGTGELF
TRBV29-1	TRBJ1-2	SVTDRGANYGYT
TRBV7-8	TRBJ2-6	ASSPRTGLSGANVLT
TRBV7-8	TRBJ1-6	ALGQGGDNSPLH
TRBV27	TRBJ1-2	ASSLYPMAGVSDGYT
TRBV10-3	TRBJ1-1	AISERRENTEAF
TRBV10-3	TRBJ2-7	AISEWEGNEQY
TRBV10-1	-	ASSGQAHEQY
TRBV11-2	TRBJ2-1	ASSLGSRGPVSYNEQF
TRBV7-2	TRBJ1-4	ASSFTGYEKLF
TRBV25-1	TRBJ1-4	ASSERVHAGATEKLF